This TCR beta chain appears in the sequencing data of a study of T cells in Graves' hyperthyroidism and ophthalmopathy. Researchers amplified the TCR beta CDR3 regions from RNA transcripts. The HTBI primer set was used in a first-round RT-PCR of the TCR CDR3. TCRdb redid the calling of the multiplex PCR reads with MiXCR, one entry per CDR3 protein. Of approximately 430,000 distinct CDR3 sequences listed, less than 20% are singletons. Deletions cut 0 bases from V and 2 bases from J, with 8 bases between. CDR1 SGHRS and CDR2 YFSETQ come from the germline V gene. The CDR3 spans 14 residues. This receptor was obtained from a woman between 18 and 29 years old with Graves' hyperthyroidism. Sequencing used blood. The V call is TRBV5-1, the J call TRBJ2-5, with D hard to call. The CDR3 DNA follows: TGCGCCAGCAGCTTGGCACGACCACAAGAGACCCAGTACTTC. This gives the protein CASSLARPQETQYF.